Below, 27 T cell receptor beta chains from the same sample are listed, as sequenced in a study of molecular identifiers for immune sequencing clone quantification. TCRdb fed the PCR reads into MiXCR, producing one record per CDR3 protein. The table shows some 590,000 distinct CDR3 sequences, with 25% occurring only once. Sequencing input: naive CD8+ T cells from blood, with Jurkat cell RNA spiked in. This sample's subset: FACS-sorted CD8+CD4-CCR7+CD45RA+ naive T cells. All receptors come from a human donor in good health. Some libraries in this study had Jurkat cell RNA spiked in.

This clonotype was counted at least ten times. The rearrangement joins TRBV7-9 to TRBJ2-5; D is possibly TRBD2 (5 bases). V was pared by 5 bases and J by 5 bases, with 18 bases between. The CDR3 length is 15 residues. CDR1 and CDR2 from the germline V gene are SEHNR and FQNEAQ (reference sequence). This CDR3 is CASSAALAAFETQYF. CDR3 in DNA: TGTGCCAGCAGCGCCGCGCTAGCAGCATTCGAGACCCAGTACTTC.

The chain is built from TRBV21-1 and TRBJ1-2; the table calls TRBD1, which could not be checked here. TRBV21-1 is a known pseudogene. CDR3 length equals 17 residues. CDR3 sequence (DNA): TGTGCCAGCAGCCGTCTCGACATGGGGACAGGGATGAGGGGCTACACCTTC. Amino acid sequence: CASSRLDMGTGMRGYTF.

There are a few counts of this clonotype. The chain recombines TRBV12-3 or TRBV12-4 with TRBJ2-2; possibly TRBD1 or TRBD2 for D (6 bases each). This CDR3 contains 11 residues. V was shortened by 6 bases and J by 13 bases, with 12 bases between the two germline ends. The CDR3 DNA reads as TGTGCCAGCAGCAGGACAGCGGGGCTGTTTTTT. This codes for CASSRTAGLFF.

This clonotype has ten or more counts. The V gene is TRBV29-1, the J gene TRBJ2-4; D perhaps matches TRBD2 (7 bases). Per germline, CDR1 SQVTM and CDR2 ANQGSEA. The CDR3 loop spans 15 amino acids. The V end lost 6 bases, the J end lost 1 base, and 16 bases lay between the germline ends. The CDR3 loop is CSVKGGRGAKNIQYF. DNA for the CDR3: TGCAGCGTCAAGGGGGGGCGCGGGGCCAAAAACATTCAGTACTTC.

In its sample, this clonotype was seen a few times. The chain combines TRBV9 with TRBJ1-1, with TRBD1 matching 8 bases. Germline lookup yields CDR1 SGDLS and CDR2 YYNGEE. The CDR3 is made up of 17 amino acids. Trimming cost V 0 bases and J 2 bases; bases outside gene matches: 9. As DNA, the CDR3 is TGTGCCAGCAGCGTAGATGGCAGGGGGCGCGGAAACACTGAAGCTTTCTTT. It codes for CASSVDGRGRGNTEAFF.

As regards this clonotype: This could be a read error, since a much larger clone is one nucleotide away. This rearrangement joins TRBV5-6 to TRBJ2-7; a weak D match, TRBD2 (6 bases). V lost 4 bases to trimming and J lost 3 bases, with 14 bases between them. CDR3 size: 14 residues. Germline CDR1 and CDR2: SGHDT and YYEEEE. The CDR3 DNA sequence: TGTGCCAGCAGCCCAGGACTACCCGACTACGAGCAGTACTTC. Translation gives CASSPGLPDYEQYF.

The rearrangement uses TRBV6-1 and TRBJ1-2; unclear D gene. Trimming removed 6 bases from V and 7 bases from J, with 12 bases in between. The CDR3 loop spans 12 amino acids. The germline gives CDR1 MNHNS, CDR2 SASEGT. The CDR3 bases are TGTGCCAGCAGACAACAGTCTCCTGGCTACACCTTC. Translated: CASRQQSPGYTF.

This chain links TRBV6-5 with TRBJ2-1; TRBD2 aligns across 7 bases. The length of the CDR3 is 15 residues. Germline lookup yields CDR1 MNHEY and CDR2 SVGAGI. Trimming removed 6 bases from V and 2 bases from J; junction bases left unmatched: 7. CDR3 DNA: TGTGCCAGCAGCATCCGGGAGGACCCCTACAATGAGCAGTTCTTC. This encodes CASSIREDPYNEQFF.

This clonotype came up a few times. The chain couples TRBV9 to TRBJ2-2; no reliable D call. This CDR3 has 17 amino acids. Germline CDR1 is SGDLS and CDR2 is YYNGEE. V gave up 0 bases and J gave up 4 bases, with 16 bases separating them. For the CDR3, the DNA is TGTGCCAGCAGCGTAGGAGGTAGTTGGAGAGGCACCGGGGAGCTGTTTTTT. Its translation: CASSVGGSWRGTGELFF.

The table lists this clonotype with many counts. The chain employs TRBV24-1 and TRBJ1-5; D is uncertain. The V and J ends lost 5 bases and 5 bases respectively, with 9 bases between them. Germline values: CDR1 KGHDR, CDR2 SFDVKD. The CDR3 extends over 13 amino acids. Here the CDR3 reads CATSAAGDQPQHF. The CDR3 DNA reads as TGTGCCACCAGTGCAGCTGGTGATCAGCCCCAGCATTTT.

This clonotype was recorded at least ten times. This rearrangement joins TRBV12-3 or TRBV12-4 to TRBJ2-7, with 15 bases that match TRBD2. This CDR3 spans 19 amino acids. Trimming cost V 4 bases and J 2 bases; bases outside gene matches: 12. The CDR3 protein is CASSSSGLAGGLEAYEQYF. In nucleotides, the CDR3 is TGTGCCAGCAGTTCCTCGGGACTAGCGGGGGGCCTGGAGGCCTACGAGCAGTACTTC.

For this clonotype: A much larger clonotype is one base distant, so this may be a read error. V and J are TRBV29-1 and TRBJ2-7, with D possibly being TRBD1 (6 bases). The germline V gene has CDR1 SQVTM and CDR2 ANQGSEA. The CDR3 consists of 15 residues. CDR3 region: CGVEDRPGQTYEQYF. The CDR3 coding sequence is TGCGGCGTTGAAGATCGCCCAGGACAGACTTACGAGCAGTACTTC.

The V and J genes are TRBV4-3 and TRBJ2-2; D is perhaps TRBD1 (6 bases). Trimming removed 0 bases from V and 5 bases from J, with 10 bases in between. The CDR3 is 15 residues long. Looked up from germline, CDR1 is LGHNA and CDR2 is YSLEER. The CDR3 bases are TGCGCCAGCAGCCAAGATTGGGGGCGTACCGGGGAGCTGTTTTTT. Translating it yields CASSQDWGRTGELFF.

In its sample, this clonotype was seen a few times. Since a much larger clone is just one base distant, this may be a read error. J is TRBJ2-5 and V is TRBV7-2; TRBD1 might be the D (5 bases). The CDR3 is made up of 14 amino acids. Germline V gene sequence: CDR1 SGHTA, CDR2 FQGNSA. The CDR3 DNA reads TGTGCCAGCAGTCGCGACAGCCGAGAAGAGACCCAGCACTTC. Translated, it gives CASSRDSREETQHF.

With regard to this clonotype: Its ends do not fully match the called genes, so a read error is possible. V usage is TRBV27 and J usage is TRBJ2-7; perhaps TRBD2 as D (5 bases). CDR3 length equals 15 residues. The germline V gene has CDR1 MNHEY and CDR2 SMNVEV (reference sequence). The CDR3 protein is CASSLYPPSSNEQYF. In nucleotides, the CDR3 is TGTGCCAGCAGTTTATACCCACCTAGCTCCAACGAGCAGTACTTC.

This clonotype occurred a few times. CDR3 sequence (DNA): TGTGCCAGCAGCATCAAGCGGGAGTACACCGGGGAGCTGTTTTTT. It specifies CASSIKREYTGELFF. This chain uses TRBV5-6 with TRBJ2-2; TRBD2 matches 8 bases. J was trimmed by 3 bases and V by 4 bases; bases with no gene match: 5. Germline CDR1 is SGHDT and CDR2 is YYEEEE. The CDR3 consists of 15 residues.

This clonotype was recorded at least ten times. This chain links TRBV12-3 or TRBV12-4 with TRBJ1-5; 10 positions match TRBD1. The CDR3 consists of 19 residues. V lost 4 bases and J lost 0; bases outside the gene matches: 12. The CDR3 reads CASSYHPGTGDYSNQPQHF. Written as DNA, the CDR3 is TGTGCCAGCAGTTATCATCCCGGGACAGGGGATTATAGCAATCAGCCCCAGCATTTT.

This chain connects TRBV27 to TRBJ2-6, with D hard to call. The CDR3 is made up of 16 amino acids. Germline V gives CDR1 MNHEY, CDR2 SMNVEV (reference sequence). Between the trimmed V and J ends, which lost 3 bases and 1 base, there was a span of 10 bases. The CDR3, as DNA: TGTGCCAGCAGTTTTTTGTCACCGTCTGGGGCCAACGTCCTGACTTTC. Its protein product is CASSFLSPSGANVLTF.

As to this clonotype: Compared with germline, one end of the junction differs, possibly owing to a read error. The CDR3 is CASSSTSRDRQGTDTRYF. The CDR3 DNA reads TGTGCCAGCAGTTCCACCTCCCGGGACAGGCAGGGTACAGATACGCGGTATTTT. The V gene is TRBV27, the J gene TRBJ2-3; the match to TRBD1 covers 8 bases. CDR1 and CDR2 from the germline V gene are MNHEY and SMNVEV (reference sequence). The CDR3 spans 18 residues.

This clonotype was seen more than once but under ten times. This sequence joins TRBV6-1 and TRBJ2-2; D assignment may be TRBD1 or TRBD2 (5 bases each). Trimming left V 4 bases short and J 3 bases short, with 18 bases between. Germline V gene lookup returns CDR1 MNHNS and CDR2 SASEGT. The CDR3 loop spans 17 amino acids. DNA for the CDR3: TGTGCCAGCAGTGTTTTTAGAGGGGTCCCCGACACCGGGGAGCTGTTTTTT. This codes for CASSVFRGVPDTGELFF.

The chain carries TRBV7-9 and TRBJ2-1; D unresolved. This CDR3 is built from 14 residues. Germline V gene lookup returns CDR1 SEHNR and CDR2 FQNEAQ (reference sequence). Trimming left V 5 bases short and J 1 base short, with 9 bases between. CDR3 DNA: TGTGCCAGCAGCCGGGCACCGTCCTACAATGAGCAGTTCTTC. This codes for CASSRAPSYNEQFF. Together with reference TRBV7-9 and TRBJ2-1, the CDR3 gives the full variable domain: DTGVSQNPRHKITKRGQNVTFRCDPISEHNRLYWYRQTLGQGPEFLTYFQNEAQLEKSRLLSDRFSAERPKGSFSTLEIQRTEQGDSAMYLCASSRAPSYNEQFFGPGTRLTVL.

This clonotype was seen at least ten times. The V gene is TRBV9, the J gene TRBJ2-3, with TRBD2 matching over 7 bases. CDR3 length: 16 residues. Germline trimming cut 3 bases from V and 5 bases from J; bases unmatched to any gene: 12. Germline CDR1 SGDLS, CDR2 YYNGEE. CDR3 amino acids: CASSALGAGPGDTQYF. CDR3 nucleotides: TGTGCCAGCAGCGCCTTAGGAGCGGGGCCCGGAGATACGCAGTATTTT.

This clonotype showed up just once. This may come from a read error, since a much larger clone is one base off. Here the CDR3 DNA reads TGTGCCAGCAGCTTAGCGTTTGTAGGGAACAATCAGCCCCAGCGTTTT. It translates to CASSLAFVGNNQPQRF. The genes are TRBV7-2 and TRBJ1-5, with D unresolved. The CDR3 runs to 16 residues. Germline V CDR1 and CDR2: SGHTA, FQGNSA. The complete variable domain, with remaining parts taken from reference TRBV7-2 and TRBJ1-5, reads GAGVSQSPSNKVTEKGKDVELRCDPISGHTALYWYRQSLGQGLEFLIYFQGNSAPDKSGLPSDRFSAERTGGSVSTLTIQRTQQEDSAVYLCASSLAFVGNNQPQRFGDGTRLSIL.

There are many counts of this clonotype. The chain is built from TRBV7-9 and TRBJ2-2, with a possible D match to TRBD1 (6 bases). Germline V gene data show CDR1 as SEHNR and CDR2 as FQNEAQ (reference sequence). The CDR3 is 15 residues long. V lost 2 bases, J lost 3 bases, and 10 bases lay in between. The CDR3 region is CASSLRTDHTGELFF. DNA for the CDR3: TGTGCCAGCAGCTTAAGGACAGATCACACCGGGGAGCTGTTTTTT.

The CDR3 protein is CASSIQGRNNEKLFF. The CDR3 region has the DNA TGTGCCAGCAGCATTCAGGGACGGAATAATGAAAAACTGTTTTTT. The rearrangement links TRBV13 to TRBJ1-4; D is possibly TRBD1 (5 bases). Looked up from germline, CDR1 is PRHDT and CDR2 is FYEKMQ (reference sequence). This CDR3 comprises 15 residues. V was clipped by 5 bases and J by 4 bases, with 14 bases between them.

For the CDR3, the DNA is TGTGCCAGCAGCTTAGCGTGGGAGGCCTACAATGAGCAGTTCTTC. It yields the protein CASSLAWEAYNEQFF. This chain connects TRBV7-9 to TRBJ2-1, with a possible D match to TRBD2 (6 bases). V was pared by 0 bases and J by 2 bases, with 8 bases between. The CDR3 spans 15 residues. Germline loops: CDR1 SEHNR, CDR2 FQNEAQ (reference sequence).

This clonotype was counted ten times or more. The chain is built from TRBV7-8 and TRBJ2-2; 9 bases match TRBD2. J lost 4 bases, V lost 0 bases, and 6 bases had no gene match. The CDR3 length is 17 residues. From germline, CDR1 is SGHVS and CDR2 FQNEAQ. DNA for the CDR3: TGTGCCAGCAGCTTAGCCCCGCCGGGACTAGCCACCGGGGAGCTGTTTTTT. This translates into CASSLAPPGLATGELFF.